The rows below give T cell receptor beta chains drawn from one sample of a study of T cell repertoires in aging, cancer and after chemotherapy. TCRdb passed the multiplex PCR reads through MiXCR, listing each CDR3 protein once. Of some 11,000 distinct CDR3 sequences in the sample, around 42% were seen once. Sequenced: blood. The receptors derive from a human donor in good health. The conserved cysteine and the conserved F or W are not part of the CDR3 here. Each record gives: J gene, V gene, CDR3 protein.

TRBJ1-2,TRBV7-6,ASSLEDRGYGYT
TRBJ2-1,TRBV11-3,ASSLGTAHNEQF
TRBJ1-5,TRBV6-1,ASSELGQGKVYSNQPQH
TRBJ1-5,TRBV4-3,ASSLLPGQGARDQPQH
TRBJ2-3,TRBV12-3/TRBV12-4,ASSIHLRATSTDTQY
TRBJ2-5,TRBV11-1,ASSFSRLAGEQETQY
TRBJ2-7,TRBV6-2/TRBV6-3,ASSPEGLAGPAYEQY
TRBJ2-1,TRBV20-1,SADGTPYEQF
TRBJ2-7,TRBV7-3,ASSARGATGYEQY
TRBJ2-5,TRBV29-1,SVQGLAGETQY
TRBJ2-5,TRBV7-3,ASSPRLAGGLQETQY
TRBJ2-7,TRBV5-4,ASSYSGLYEQY
TRBJ2-3,TRBV19,ATSSGRRGDTQY
TRBJ2-5,TRBV7-3,ASSLQGAGETQY
TRBJ2-1,TRBV29-1,SVGLAGGRTYNEQF
TRBJ1-1,TRBV6-2/TRBV6-3,ATTTAADHTEAF
TRBJ1-2,TRBV12-3/TRBV12-4,ASSLADRREGGYT
TRBJ2-7,TRBV4-2,ASSPGQGALEQY
TRBJ1-2,TRBV6-1,ASSEAHNSLKYGYT
TRBJ1-4,TRBV19,ASRRTDSGNEKLF
TRBJ2-2,TRBV7-3,ASSLITGELF
TRBJ1-1,TRBV7-9,ASSLDTGGWDTEAF
TRBJ2-1,TRBV7-9,ASSAPPGYNEQF
TRBJ2-7,TRBV7-2,ASRETRLEGEQY
TRBJ2-7,TRBV12-3/TRBV12-4,ASSSTIGPSYEQY
TRBJ2-7,TRBV27,ASSSAGGIDEQY
TRBJ2-2,TRBV7-2,ASSQESVLDTGELF
TRBJ2-7,TRBV28,ASSLGSSLGSYEQY
TRBJ2-7,TRBV20-1,SARYAQYEQY
TRBJ2-7,TRBV15,ATSRERDWSYEQY
TRBJ1-3,TRBV20-1,SARVPGNTIY
TRBJ2-3,TRBV5-6,ASSQDSKGLTDTQY
TRBJ2-1,TRBV4-2,ASSQGGTSGRSYNEQF
TRBJ1-5,TRBV7-3,ASSEIGKDQPQH
TRBJ1-1,TRBV15,ATGAGQGVSEAF
TRBJ2-1,TRBV7-2,ASSLPQLAGGFSEQF
TRBJ1-6,TRBV6-5,ASSERLGNGAH
TRBJ2-7,TRBV6-5,ASSYLGEGGTYEQY
TRBJ2-7,TRBV20-1,SATDSTYEQY
TRBJ2-7,TRBV5-4,ASSLEGYEQY
TRBJ1-4,TRBV11-2,ASSLGGLGEKLF
TRBJ2-7,TRBV28,ASSSRTSGPSYEQY
TRBJ1-2,TRBV30,AARDRGRGGYT
TRBJ2-6,TRBV6-5,ASKGSGANVLT